This entry describes one TCR beta chain. Its antigen is not identified. This record comes from a study of shared clonotypes between healthy human individuals. Overall study findings and caveats: The study sampled only blood, and tissue repertoires likely differ. A generally larger estimated richness was seen in naive subsets than in memory subsets. Compared with clonotypes that all four donors shared, non-shared clonotypes had lower generation probabilities.

The CDR3 is 13 amino acids. The V gene lost 3 bases and the J gene lost 4 bases, with 9 bases spanning the gap. Germline V gives CDR1 SGHNT, CDR2 YYREEE (reference sequence). Data came from immunoSEQ multiplex PCR; TCRdb stores just in-frame clones and leaves some out. Altogether around 720,000 clones are present, about three quarters being singletons, with the ten largest covering around 2%. The sequenced sample consisted of memory CD4+ T cells sorted from blood. Indicated subset: CD45RA-negative fraction. The V call is TRBV5-4, the J call TRBJ2-3, with D perhaps being TRBD1 or TRBD2 (5 bases each). This clonotype was obtained from a woman in her 30s in good health. CDR3 in DNA: TGTGCCAGCAGCTCCGGGACCCCAGATACGCAGTATTTT. This translates into CASSSGTPDTQYF. The full variable domain, rest sourced from reference TRBV5-4 and TRBJ2-3, is ETGVTQSPTHLIKTRGQQVTLRCSSQSGHNTVSWYQQALGQGPQFIFQYYREEENGRGNFPPRFSGLQFPNYSSELNVNALELDDSALYLCASSSGTPDTQYFGPGTRLTVL.